This T cell receptor beta chain derives from a study of OX40 agonist ivuxolimab in advanced cancers. Across the study: The mean age was roughly 60 years, ranging from 23 to 79, with approximately 83% of participants male. Whole-study results and caveats: The authors did not determine the antigen specificity of the expanded peripheral T cells. Those patients achieving a partial response at 0.1-3.0 mg/kg showed among the lowest clonal expansion.

Produced via immunoSEQ multiplex PCR; TCRdb's table is partial and in-frame only. The top ten clones hold roughly 0.6% of a sample with about 60,000 clones, roughly 84% of them seen once. Turning to this clone: Its antigen is as yet unknown.

The material sequenced was CD4+ or CD8+ T cells sorted from blood, taken in a trial of the OX40 agonist ivuxolimab. This receptor was identified in an adult with an advanced solid tumor such as melanoma, head and neck, liver or kidney cancer.

The CDR3 sequence: CASSLQPGTGIYGYTF. CDR3 DNA: TGTGCCAGCAGCTTGCAACCGGGGACAGGGATCTATGGCTACACCTTC. This chain connects TRBV7-3 to TRBJ1-2, with 9 bases identical to TRBD1. In germline, CDR1 is SGHTA, CDR2 FQGTGA. V shed 3 bases, J shed 4 bases, and the junction held 9 bases outside the gene matches. The CDR3 has 16 residues.